The rows below give T cell receptor beta chains drawn from one sample of a study of read filtering for tumor transcriptome and immune sequencing. TCRdb reprocessed the reads via MiXCR and lists one record per CDR3 protein. The sample yields tens of thousands of distinct CDR3 sequences, roughly 13% seen once. Material for sequencing was a population of CD138-negative cells sorted from bone marrow. These receptors all come from a donor at least 40 years old with multiple myeloma. Each CDR3 is given without its conserved first and last residue. D genes are given only for firm matches.

TRBJ2-5 | TRBV5-5 | - | ASSLPSAETQY
TRBJ1-1 | TRBV12-3/TRBV12-4 | - | ASSPSYGPNTEAF
TRBJ2-2 | TRBV2 | - | ASTYRAAEAGELF
TRBJ2-7 | TRBV18 | - | ASSPQGVDYEQY
TRBJ2-7 | TRBV6-5 | TRBD1 | ASSYSPTGVGNEQY
TRBJ2-3 | TRBV11-3 | - | ASSFTQGDTQY
TRBJ2-1 | TRBV7-2 | - | ASSFQRGDEQF
TRBJ2-7 | TRBV6-5 | - | ARSPAARGNEQY
TRBJ1-4 | TRBV4-3 | - | ASKLQIATNEKLF
TRBJ2-2 | TRBV5-1 | TRBD1 | ASSLADRANTGELF
TRBJ1-1 | TRBV12-3/TRBV12-4 | - | ASSLKQGKAF
TRBJ2-1 | TRBV3-1 | - | ASSHDRASSYNEQF
TRBJ2-5 | TRBV5-1 | TRBD2 | ASRYSGSGETQY
TRBJ2-2 | TRBV6-5 | TRBD2 | ASSFRTSGSFTGELF
TRBJ1-2 | TRBV29-1 | - | SVPEGRLNYGYT
TRBJ2-6 | TRBV29-1 | - | SVEGGSGANVLT
TRBJ2-1 | TRBV29-1 | TRBD2 | SVEGREGSYNEQP
TRBJ2-2 | TRBV6-5 | TRBD2 | AIQRERNTGELF
TRBJ2-1 | TRBV28 | TRBD1 | ASSRIQGVNNEQF
TRBJ1-1 | TRBV11-2 | - | ASSPPFNTEAF
TRBJ1-5 | TRBV7-2 | - | ASSNGQSNQPQH
TRBJ1-1 | TRBV29-1 | - | SVGGGGVTEAF
TRBJ2-3 | TRBV6-5 | - | ASSYMGSSTQY
TRBJ2-1 | TRBV28 | TRBD2 | ASSWVAGWENEQF
TRBJ1-5 | TRBV10-3 | - | AISSEGGNQPQH
TRBJ1-5 | TRBV10-3 | - | AISPSGTQPQH
TRBJ2-3 | TRBV28 | TRBD2 | ASKTGGTGTDTQY
TRBJ2-1 | TRBV12-3/TRBV12-4 | TRBD2 | ASSTSGSHNEQF
TRBJ2-3 | TRBV20-1 | - | SASDLEGGYTQY
TRBJ2-3 | TRBV7-7 | TRBD1 | ASSPTGGTDTQY
TRBJ1-1 | TRBV5-1 | - | ASSSSGPDTEAF
TRBJ1-1 | TRBV12-3/TRBV12-4 | - | ASSFLRPGRAEAF
TRBJ2-2 | TRBV29-1 | TRBD1 | SVGTGTNTGELF
TRBJ2-1 | TRBV23-1 | TRBD1 | ASSHPTGVHEQF
TRBJ2-2 | TRBV4-3 | TRBD1 | ASSQRTGNTGELF
TRBJ2-7 | TRBV2 | - | ASSPGRGNYEQY
TRBJ2-5 | TRBV5-1 | - | ASSLGMKETQY
TRBJ2-1 | TRBV2 | TRBD2 | ASSDLSGRAFNEQF
TRBJ2-2 | TRBV12-3/TRBV12-4 | - | ASTSGTTNTGELF
TRBJ2-1 | TRBV29-1 | TRBD2 | SASGSSGRGVNNEQF
TRBJ2-5 | TRBV11-2 | TRBD1 | ASSLDRGGGETQY
TRBJ1-1 | TRBV12-3/TRBV12-4 | - | ASGTRREEAF
TRBJ2-1 | TRBV20-1 | TRBD2 | SARDKLAGGQLPYNEQF
TRBJ1-1 | TRBV7-2 | - | ASSLTIKDTEAF
TRBJ2-5 | TRBV12-3/TRBV12-4 | TRBD2 | ASRLAGQETQY
TRBJ2-7 | TRBV29-1 | - | SVGGAVYEQY
TRBJ2-5 | TRBV6-5 | - | ASSYSMGFGETQY
TRBJ1-1 | TRBV29-1 | - | SVDFGGTNTEAF
TRBJ2-1 | TRBV5-1 | TRBD1 | ASSLGRTGGQEQF
TRBJ1-2 | TRBV19 | TRBD1 | ASRTNPGQWANYGYT
TRBJ1-5 | TRBV6-2/TRBV6-3 | - | ASSYLVGSGNQPQH
TRBJ2-3 | TRBV28 | - | ASRPSGRVASTDTQY
TRBJ1-3 | TRBV28 | - | ASSPRGRGNTIY
TRBJ2-1 | TRBV19 | TRBD1 | ASSSTGATQDEQF